A selection of T cell receptor beta chains follows, all from one sample in a study of cytomegalovirus exposure and HLA in healthy donors. The assay was immunoSEQ multiplex PCR, and TCRdb's table has in-frame clones only and misses some. The sample gives about 190,000 clones, 81% of which show up once; 1.5% to 2% is in the top ten. Material for sequencing was PBMCs. The receptor source for this set is a man aged 18 to 29 in good health and CMV-seronegative. CDR3s include the opening cysteine and the closing phenylalanine or tryptophan. A D gene is named only where the DNA matches it firmly. Rows may omit the clone size; those that give it use once, few, many or a size class.

D: TRBD2
size: -
V: TRBV28
J: TRBJ2-3
DNA: TGTGCCAGCAGTTTGACTAGCGGGTACACAGATACGCAGTATTTT
CDR3: CASSLTSGYTDTQYF

D: TRBD1
size: few
V: TRBV5-6
J: TRBJ2-7
DNA: TGTGCCAGCAGCTACCGACAGGGTATTAGGACCTACGAGCAGTACTTC
CDR3: CASSYRQGIRTYEQYF

D: TRBD2
size: -
V: TRBV29-1
J: TRBJ2-4
DNA: TGCAGCGTCTCCCTAGCGGGGGGGGCCAAAAACATTCAGTACTTC
CDR3: CSVSLAGGAKNIQYF

D: TRBD1
size: -
V: TRBV7-3
J: TRBJ2-3
DNA: TGTGCCAGCAGCAGAAGGACAGGGGTACGCCCGGGGGACACAGATACGCAGTATTTT
CDR3: CASSRRTGVRPGDTDTQYF

D: -
size: -
V: TRBV19
J: TRBJ1-4
DNA: TGTGCCAGTAGTATAGGGACAGTGGGGCGTGAAAAACTGTTTTTT
CDR3: CASSIGTVGREKLFF

D: -
size: -
V: TRBV2
J: TRBJ1-1
DNA: TGTGCCCGGAAGCAGCTCCTCGACTCGAGGCAGGGGAACACTGAAGCTTTCTTT
CDR3: CARKQLLDSRQGNTEAFF

D: -
size: once
V: TRBV29-1
J: TRBJ1-2
DNA: TGCAGCGTTGAAGATCAGGCGTACTATGGCTACACCTTC
CDR3: CSVEDQAYYGYTF

D: -
size: few
V: TRBV6-1
J: TRBJ1-3
DNA: TGTGCCAGCAGTCGGGGTCAGGGGAGAGGAAACACCATATATTTT
CDR3: CASSRGQGRGNTIYF

D: TRBD2
size: -
V: TRBV6-7
J: TRBJ2-1
DNA: TGTGCCAGCAGTTTACCGGGAGGGGGTGAGCAGTTCTTC
CDR3: CASSLPGGGEQFF

D: TRBD2
size: -
V: TRBV5-1
J: TRBJ2-1
DNA: TGCGCCAGCAGCGCAGCTAGCGGGGGGAGCTCCTACAATGAGCAGTTCTTC
CDR3: CASSAASGGSSYNEQFF

D: -
size: -
V: TRBV7-9
J: TRBJ2-1
DNA: TGTGCCAGCAGCCCACAAACGGGAAAACAGTTCTTC
CDR3: CASSPQTGKQFF